These 13 T cell receptor beta chains were sequenced from one sample in a study of CD8+ T cells in alopecia areata. CD4+ cells of roughly five patients were subjected to sorting into CD25+CD127- cells. Sequencing relied on a cDNA template that was reverse transcribed from extracted RNA. Using immunoSEQ multiplex PCR, the repertoire was profiled, and TCRdb retains in-frame clones only, with some absent. The data hold 30,000 to 40,000 clones, with around 57% observed a single time. The sample was CD4+ Tregs sorted from blood. Receptors originate from a human donor with alopecia areata.

V and J are TRBV20-1 and TRBJ1-2; a possible D gene is TRBD1 (6 bases). Germline V gene data show CDR1 as DFQATT and CDR2 as SNEGSKA (reference sequence). The CDR3 is 11 residues long. V gave up 7 bases and J gave up 8 bases, with 14 bases separating them. CDR3 sequence: CSVPQGRGYTF. The CDR3 DNA sequence: TGCAGTGTCCCACAGGGAAGGGGCTACACCTTC.

V usage is TRBV6-1 and J usage is TRBJ2-2, with TRBD2 matching over 7 bases. The germline gives CDR1 MNHNS, CDR2 SASEGT. The CDR3 is made up of 16 amino acids. Trimming took 4 bases from V and 4 from J; bases not matched to a gene: 9. The CDR3 coding sequence is TGTGCCAGCAGTGTCTCACTAGCGCGGGCCACCGGGGAGCTGTTTTTT. Its translation: CASSVSLARATGELFF.

The CDR3 nucleotides read TGTGCCAGCGCGACATTCAATAACCCGTTAACGGAGACCCAGTACTTC. Translated, it gives CASATFNNPLTETQYF. The chain has TRBV5-6 and TRBJ2-5; D gene unclear. This CDR3 has 16 amino acids. Germline CDR1 is SGHDT and CDR2 is YYEEEE. V was cut by 7 bases and J by 5 bases, with 24 bases left in between.

This clone was counted a few times. CDR3 protein: CASSQGRRYTDTQYF. In DNA, the CDR3 is TGCGCCAGCAGCCAAGGTAGACGGTACACAGATACGCAGTATTTT. The chain is built from TRBV4-3 and TRBJ2-3; D gene unclear. Between the trimmed V and J ends, which lost 1 base and 2 bases, there was a span of 10 bases. This CDR3 region has 15 residues. Germline loops: CDR1 LGHNA, CDR2 YSLEER.

The V and J genes are TRBV10-3 and TRBJ1-6, with D perhaps TRBD1 (5 bases). The CDR3 runs to 12 residues. Germline CDR1 is ENHRY and CDR2 is SYGVKD. V was cut by 2 bases and J by 14 bases, with 10 bases left in between. This chain's CDR3 is CAISEDWGTLHF. CDR3 nucleotides: TGTGCCATCAGTGAGGACTGGGGCACCCTCCACTTT.

There are a few counts of this clone. The rearrangement joins TRBV7-9 to TRBJ1-2; maybe TRBD1 (5 bases). CDR1 is SEHNR and CDR2 is FQNEAQ in the germline V gene (reference sequence). With 1 base removed from V and 4 bases from J, the gap between germline ends came to 13 bases. The CDR3 covers 15 residues. The CDR3 DNA reads as TGTGCCAGCAGCTTAGGGGCAGCGGGGGGCTATGGCTACACCTTC. Translated, it gives CASSLGAAGGYGYTF. The complete variable domain, with remaining parts taken from reference TRBV7-9 and TRBJ1-2, reads DTGVSQNPRHKITKRGQNVTFRCDPISEHNRLYWYRQTLGQGPEFLTYFQNEAQLEKSRLLSDRFSAERPKGSFSTLEIQRTEQGDSAMYLCASSLGAAGGYGYTFGSGTRLTVV.

For the CDR3, the DNA is TGTGCCAGCAGCTTAGGAGGGACCACCTACGAGCAGTACTTC. It specifies CASSLGGTTYEQYF. The chain has TRBV7-2 and TRBJ2-7; the D call may be TRBD1 or TRBD2 (5 bases each). Trimming pared 1 base from V and 2 bases from J, leaving 9 bases between. Germline V lookup: CDR1 SGHTA, CDR2 FQGNSA. The CDR3 spans 14 residues.

The rearrangement joins TRBV30 to TRBJ1-5; D remains ambiguous. V lost 2 bases and J 3 bases, leaving 11 bases between the germline ends. Germline loops: CDR1 GTSNPN, CDR2 SVGIG (reference sequence). The CDR3 is 14 residues long. The CDR3 sequence is CAWSSTQINQPQHF. The CDR3 DNA sequence: TGTGCCTGGAGTTCAACGCAAATCAATCAGCCCCAGCATTTT.

The chain joins TRBV19 to TRBJ1-2; D is perhaps TRBD1 (5 bases). V shed 5 bases and J shed 9 bases, with 16 bases lying between them. The CDR3 has 13 amino acids. The germline gives CDR1 LNHDA, CDR2 SQIVND (reference sequence). For the CDR3, the DNA is TGTGCCAGTAGTGAAGGTCGAGGACATAGCTACACCTTC. It specifies CASSEGRGHSYTF.

This sequence joins TRBV5-1 and TRBJ2-1; 8 bases match TRBD2. Trimming removed 4 bases from V and 9 bases from J; junction bases left unmatched: 12. Germline CDR1 is SGHRS and CDR2 is YFSETQ. The CDR3 sequence is 15 residues long. As DNA, the CDR3 is TGCGCCAGCAGCCTGGGACTAGTGGTGGTTGGTGAGCAGTTCTTC. As protein: CASSLGLVVVGEQFF.

The chain uses TRBV29-1 and TRBJ1-4; 8 positions agree with TRBD1. This CDR3 is 13 amino acids long. J was trimmed by 7 bases and V by 6 bases; bases with no gene match: 7. Germline V lookup: CDR1 SQVTM, CDR2 ANQGSEA. Written as DNA, the CDR3 is TGCAGCGTGACAGGGGAGGGTGGTGAAAAACTGTTTTTT. Protein sequence: CSVTGEGGEKLFF.

The rearrangement links TRBV7-2 to TRBJ2-7, with no clear D. CDR3 length: 14 residues. Germline CDR1 SGHTA, CDR2 FQGNSA. Trimming removed 0 bases at V and 2 bases at J, with 8 bases between. DNA for the CDR3: TGTGCCAGCAGCTTAGCGCGAAGTCCCTACGAGCAGTACTTC. Translating it yields CASSLARSPYEQYF.

The chain is built from TRBV7-9 and TRBJ2-5; tentatively, D is TRBD1 (6 bases). Germline V lookup: CDR1 SEHNR, CDR2 FQNEAQ (reference sequence). The CDR3 has 17 amino acids. The germline V and J ends were trimmed by 3 bases and 5 bases, with 22 bases remaining between them. The CDR3 sequence is CASSFGSLDSGIETQYF. CDR3 sequence (DNA): TGTGCCAGCAGCTTCGGTTCGTTGGACAGTGGTATTGAGACCCAGTACTTC. Variable domain in full (rest from reference TRBV7-9 and TRBJ2-5): DTGVSQNPRHKITKRGQNVTFRCDPISEHNRLYWYRQTLGQGPEFLTYFQNEAQLEKSRLLSDRFSAERPKGSFSTLEIQRTEQGDSAMYLCASSFGSLDSGIETQYFGPGTRLLVL.